These 30 T cell receptor beta chains were all obtained from the same sample, sequenced in a study of tumor and adjacent non-tumor tissue in lung cancer. No cell sorting was done before RNA was extracted from the tissue. The library came from three nested PCR rounds adapted from ARM-PCR protocols. Via MiXCR, TCRdb re-called the multiplex PCR reads, giving one row per CDR3 protein. The sample consists of roughly 93,000 distinct CDR3 sequences, roughly 70% of them appearing once. Sequencing was performed on lung tumor tissue. These receptors came from a man aged 55 to 70 with non-small cell lung cancer.

Points on this clonotype: Relative to the germline gene, one junction end is altered; a read error may explain this. The rearrangement links TRBV20-1 to TRBJ2-1; TRBD2 matches 16 bases. This CDR3 is 19 amino acids long. Germline V gene sequence: CDR1 DFQATT, CDR2 SNEGSKA (reference sequence). The CDR3 protein is CNARVLPGTSGRVYNEQFF. The DNA for the CDR3 is TGCAATGCTAGAGTCCTTCCCGGGACTAGCGGGAGGGTCTACAATGAGCAGTTCTTC.

This clonotype was seen more than once but under ten times. One end of the junction fails to match germline, which may point to a read error. J is TRBJ2-1 and V is TRBV5-1; 9 bases are a match to TRBD1. This CDR3 is built from 16 residues. Per the germline V gene, CDR1 is SGHRS and CDR2 is YFSETQ. CDR3 amino acids: CASRKMSGQGHNERFF. CDR3 DNA: TGCGCCAGCAGGAAAATGTCGGGACAGGGTCACAATGAGCGGTTCTTC.

This clonotype was seen just once. One end of the junction is discordant with germline, which a read error may explain. The gene calls are TRBV29-1 and TRBJ2-3, with 14 bases lining up with TRBD2. This CDR3 has 15 residues. The germline V gene encodes CDR1 SQVTM and CDR2 ANQGSEA. The CDR3: CSVDGGLAGGDTQYF. For the CDR3, the DNA is TGCAGCGTTGACGGTGGACTAGCGGGAGGAGATACGCAATATTTT.

Points on this clonotype: A read error may account for a junction end that differs from germline. The chain employs TRBV6-5 and TRBJ2-7; D remains unclear. This CDR3 spans 17 amino acids. Germline V gene lookup returns CDR1 MNHEY and CDR2 SVGAGI. The CDR3 bases are TGTGCCATCAGTAGGACGGTTGCCCGAAATAATTCCTACGAGCAGTACTTC. It specifies CAISRTVARNNSYEQYF.

This chain links TRBV5-5 with TRBJ2-7, with a tentative D call TRBD2 (5 bases). The V end was cut by 5 bases, the J end by 13 bases, with 19 bases between. Per germline, CDR1 SGHKS and CDR2 YYEKEE (reference sequence). The CDR3 has 12 residues. CDR3 in amino acids: CASSYEGLGQYF. DNA for the CDR3: TGTGCCAGCAGTTATGAGGGTCTCGGGCAATACTTC. The full variable domain, its missing parts supplied by reference TRBV5-5 and TRBJ2-7, is DAGVTQSPTHLIKTRGQQVTLRCSPISGHKSVSWYQQVLGQGPQFIFQYYEKEERGRGNFPDRFSARQFPNYSSELNVNALLLGDSALYLCASSYEGLGQYFGPGTRLTVT.

With regard to this clonotype: This may stem from a read error, because a much larger clone lies one nucleotide away. The rearrangement joins TRBV5-1 to TRBJ2-7, with 8 nucleotides matching TRBD2. The CDR3 runs to 14 residues. Looked up from germline, CDR1 is SGHRS and CDR2 is YFSETQ. The CDR3 nucleotides are TGCGCCAACAGCTTAGCGGGATTCCCCTACGAGCAGTACTTC. Translating it yields CANSLAGFPYEQYF.

As for this clonotype: At one of its ends the junction is not consistent with the germline gene, which may arise from a read error. This chain links TRBV4-3 with TRBJ1-5; D may be TRBD1 (5 bases). Per germline, CDR1 LGHNA and CDR2 YSLEER. The CDR3 consists of 15 residues. In DNA form, the CDR3 reads TGCGCCAGCAGCCAAGGTAGATTGGGGGTTCAGCCCAAGCATTTT. It codes for CASSQGRLGVQPKHF.

Regarding this clonotype: At one end, the junction sequence differs from germline, possibly due to a read error. This chain joins TRBV6-1 and TRBJ1-6, with D perhaps TRBD1 (6 bases). The germline V gene has CDR1 MNHNS and CDR2 SASEGT. The CDR3 is 15 residues long. The CDR3 sequence is CASRGYTGSNSSLHF. CDR3 nucleotide sequence: TGTGCCAGCAGGGGGTATACAGGGAGTAATTCATCCCTCCATTTT.

This clonotype was seen only once. The germline gene is not matched at one end of the junction; a read error may be the cause. The chain employs TRBV6-5 and TRBJ2-7; D may be TRBD1 or TRBD2 (5 bases each). The CDR3 extends over 15 amino acids. Germline V lookup: CDR1 MNHEY, CDR2 SVGAGI. The CDR3 sequence: CTSSYSGERGYEQYF. The CDR3 region has the DNA TGTACCAGCAGTTACTCTGGGGAGAGGGGTTACGAGCAGTACTTC.

The V and J genes are TRBV12-3 or TRBV12-4 and TRBJ2-3, with unresolved D. Trimming took 9 bases from V and 2 from J, leaving 21 bases between them. This CDR3 spans 16 amino acids. This chain's CDR3 is CARHGLRWPPTDTQYF. CDR3 DNA: TGTGCCAGGCACGGTTTACGGTGGCCCCCCACAGATACGCAGTATTTT.

This rearrangement joins TRBV4-3 to TRBJ2-1; a weak D match, TRBD2 (5 bases). Germline assignment: CDR1 LGHNA and CDR2 YSLEER. The length of the CDR3 is 16 residues. V gave up 3 bases and J gave up 8 bases, with 20 bases separating them. DNA for the CDR3: TGCGCCAGCAGCCAGCAAGGTGAGAGGGCCTCGGATGAGCAGTTCTTC. Its translation is CASSQQGERASDEQFF.

In its sample, this clonotype was seen many times. The chain employs TRBV12-3 or TRBV12-4 and TRBJ2-5; 9 nucleotides line up with TRBD1. The CDR3 runs to 14 residues. The V and J ends lost 3 bases and 9 bases, in that order; junction bases with no gene match: 8. The DNA of the CDR3 is TGTGCCAGCAGTTTCCAACAGGGGGCAGGGGCCCAGTACTTC. Encoded protein: CASSFQQGAGAQYF.

Remarks on this clonotype: One junction end disagrees with the germline gene, perhaps due to a read error. The CDR3 DNA reads TGTGCCAGCAACATAGGAGGATTCCGAAATCAGCCCAAGCATTTT. The encoded protein is CASNIGGFRNQPKHF. V gene TRBV5-6 combines with J gene TRBJ1-5; D is unclear. The germline V gene encodes CDR1 SGHDT and CDR2 YYEEEE. This CDR3 spans 15 amino acids.

A word on this clonotype: One end of the junction does not line up with germline, which may come from a read error. The chain links TRBV11-2 to TRBJ2-1, with TRBD2 as a possible D gene (6 bases). The CDR3 is 15 residues long. Germline V gene data show CDR1 as SGHAT and CDR2 as FQNNGV. The CDR3 DNA follows: TGTACCAGAAGCCCGCACCGGGGGATGGGGGATGAGCAGCTCTTC. It specifies CTRSPHRGMGDEQLF.

This clonotype appeared many times. The rearrangement joins TRBV28 to TRBJ2-3; 12 bases are shared with TRBD2. The germline V gene encodes CDR1 MDHEN and CDR2 SYDVKM. There are 14 residues in the CDR3. Losses at the gene ends were 8 bases for V and 0 bases for J; bases not matched to a gene: 0. CDR3 protein: CASGTSGSTDTQYF. The CDR3 bases are TGTGCCAGCGGGACTAGCGGGAGCACAGATACGCAGTATTTT. Using reference TRBV28 and TRBJ2-3 for the parts outside the CDR3, the full variable domain is DVKVTQSSRYLVKRTGEKVFLECVQDMDHENMFWYRQDPGLGLRLIYFSYDVKMKEKGDIPEGYSVSREKKERFSLILESASTNQTSMYLCASGTSGSTDTQYFGPGTRLTVL.

As regards this clonotype: The CDR3 does not close with the conserved phenylalanine or tryptophan, likely indicating a read error. V usage is TRBV10-3 and J usage is TRBJ2-1; the D call may be TRBD1 or TRBD2 (6 bases each). The CDR3 consists of 12 residues. Germline CDR1 ENHRY, CDR2 SYGVKD. The CDR3 nucleotides are TGTACCATCGGAGGGGGGATCGATGAGCAGTTCTAC. Amino acid sequence: CTIGGGIDEQFY.

To note about this clonotype: Lacking the conserved final phenylalanine or tryptophan, this CDR3 likely reflects a read error. The chain has TRBV4-1 and TRBJ2-1; 7 bases line up with TRBD1. CDR1 and CDR2 from the germline V gene are MGHRA and YSYEKL. The CDR3 is 16 amino acids. After removal of 5 bases from V and 5 bases from J, the junction contained 12 bases not matched to a gene. The CDR3 coding sequence is TGCGCCAGCAGCAACCGACAGGGACGACACAACAATGAGCAGTTCTTA. This encodes CASSNRQGRHNNEQFL.

The CDR3 nucleotides read TGTGCCAGCAGTTACCCTTGTGGGGAGATTAGCAATGAGCAGTTCTTC. As protein: CASSYPCGEISNEQFF. This chain joins TRBV6-6 and TRBJ2-1, with TRBD2 as a possible D gene (5 bases). The CDR3 loop spans 16 amino acids. Germline CDR1 and CDR2: MNHNY and SVGAGI (reference sequence). Trimming removed 2 bases from V and 6 bases from J, with 17 bases in between.

The genes are TRBV5-1 and TRBJ2-2; D may be TRBD1 (6 bases). Germline V gene lookup returns CDR1 SGHRS and CDR2 YFSETQ. V gave up 8 bases and J gave up 2 bases, with 22 bases separating them. The CDR3 is 17 residues long. The CDR3 sequence: CASRLASPGVNTGELFF. In DNA, the CDR3 is TGCGCCAGTCGTTTAGCGTCTCCAGGGGTTAACACCGGGGAGCTGTTTTTT.

This clonotype was counted ten times or more. This sequence joins TRBV12-3 or TRBV12-4 and TRBJ2-2; TRBD1 agrees at 10 bases. The ends lost 5 bases at V and 6 bases at J; junction bases unmatched: 9. The CDR3 contains 16 residues. CDR3 protein: CASSAGTGVGAGELFF. In nucleotides, the CDR3 is TGTGCCAGCAGTGCCGGGACAGGGGTTGGCGCCGGGGAGCTGTTTTTT.

This clonotype came up a few times. The chain carries TRBV30 and TRBJ2-1; 9 bases match TRBD1. Germline V gene data show CDR1 as GTSNPN and CDR2 as SVGIG (reference sequence). The CDR3 runs 14 residues. V lost 4 bases and J lost 3; bases outside the gene matches: 4. CDR3 sequence reads: CAWKQGAGYNEQFF. CDR3 nucleotides: TGTGCCTGGAAACAGGGGGCCGGCTACAATGAGCAGTTCTTC.

Notes on this clonotype: This may arise from a read error, as a much more abundant clone is one base away. CDR3 region: CASNTSGSLSEQYF. In DNA form, the CDR3 reads TGTGCCAGCAACACTAGCGGGAGTCTTTCCGAGCAGTACTTC. This chain uses TRBV6-2 or TRBV6-3 with TRBJ2-7; TRBD2 aligns across 11 bases. V dropped 7 bases and J dropped 6; count of bases not matched to a gene: 8. The germline CDR1 and CDR2 sequences are MNHEY and SVGEGT. The CDR3 runs 14 residues.

This clonotype has more than one count but fewer than ten. A read error may explain this, as a much larger clone is one base away. The chain employs TRBV5-1 and TRBJ1-2; 7 bases align to TRBD1. CDR1 is SGHRS, CDR2 YFSETQ, per germline. This CDR3 has 14 residues. The ends lost 4 bases at V and 4 bases at J; junction bases unmatched: 7. CDR3 protein: CASSPGGPPYGYTF. DNA for the CDR3: TGCGCCAGCAGCCCAGGGGGACCGCCCTATGGCTACACCTTC.

At least ten counts were recorded for this clonotype. CDR3 nucleotide sequence: TGCAGTGCTAGAACGACAGGGTACGCCACAGATACGCAGTATTTT. The encoded protein is CSARTTGYATDTQYF. The rearrangement joins TRBV20-1 to TRBJ2-3; TRBD1 aligns across 7 bases. The CDR3 totals 15 residues. V lost 2 bases, J lost 2 bases, and 7 bases stayed unmatched. Per the germline V gene, CDR1 is DFQATT and CDR2 is SNEGSKA (reference sequence).

Details on this clonotype: This may arise from a read error, as a much more abundant clone is one base away. This rearrangement joins TRBV7-9 to TRBJ1-5, with unresolved D. Germline loops: CDR1 SEHNR, CDR2 FQNEAQ (reference sequence). The CDR3 spans 14 residues. In DNA form, the CDR3 reads TGTGCCGGCAGTTCAGCCGGCGACAATCAGCCCCAGCATTTT. Translating it yields CAGSSAGDNQPQHF.

Notes on this clonotype: At one end, the junction sequence differs from germline, possibly due to a read error. The rearrangement joins TRBV11-2 to TRBJ2-7, with D possibly TRBD2 on 5 matching bases. The CDR3 length is 18 residues. The germline V gene encodes CDR1 SGHAT and CDR2 FQNNGV. CDR3 sequence: CASTRTDGRAKSSYEQYF. Written as DNA, the CDR3 is TGTGCCAGCACCCGGACTGACGGAAGGGCCAAAAGCTCCTACGAGCAGTATTTC.

This clonotype was detected many times. The chain recombines TRBV10-3 with TRBJ1-1; 10 bases match TRBD1. Losses at the gene ends were 2 bases for V and 3 bases for J; bases not matched to a gene: 9. The CDR3 length is 17 residues. Germline CDR1 reads ENHRY; CDR2 reads SYGVKD. CDR3 protein: CAISEGRDRGWDTEAFF. CDR3 DNA: TGTGCCATCAGTGAGGGCCGGGACAGGGGATGGGACACTGAAGCTTTCTTT.

Worth noting for this clonotype: The junction departs from germline at one end; a sequencing error may be responsible. The V call is TRBV11-1, the J call TRBJ2-7; perhaps D is TRBD1 or TRBD2 (5 bases each). The length of the CDR3 is 13 residues. CDR1 is SGHAT and CDR2 is FQDESV in the germline V gene (reference sequence). The CDR3 DNA follows: TGTGTCAGTAGCTTCTTACGGGGCTACGAGCAATACTTC. It codes for CVSSFLRGYEQYF.

This clonotype has at least ten counts. The chain links TRBV12-3 or TRBV12-4 to TRBJ1-1; D not resolved. V lost 3 bases and J 0 bases, leaving 8 bases between the germline ends. CDR3 length: 14 residues. The CDR3 DNA reads as TGTGCCAGCAGTTTTAAAAGGGTGAACACTGAAGCTTTCTTT. This sequence encodes CASSFKRVNTEAFF.

This clonotype has a count of ten or more. V is TRBV20-1 and J is TRBJ2-4; 7 bases are shared with TRBD1. Germline V gene lookup returns CDR1 DFQATT and CDR2 SNEGSKA (reference sequence). V trimming: 6 bases; J trimming: 0 bases; junction bases outside the gene matches: 8. This CDR3 contains 15 residues. CDR3 residues: CSADPTGLAKNIQYF. The CDR3 nucleotides read TGCAGTGCCGACCCGACAGGGCTAGCCAAAAACATTCAGTACTTC.